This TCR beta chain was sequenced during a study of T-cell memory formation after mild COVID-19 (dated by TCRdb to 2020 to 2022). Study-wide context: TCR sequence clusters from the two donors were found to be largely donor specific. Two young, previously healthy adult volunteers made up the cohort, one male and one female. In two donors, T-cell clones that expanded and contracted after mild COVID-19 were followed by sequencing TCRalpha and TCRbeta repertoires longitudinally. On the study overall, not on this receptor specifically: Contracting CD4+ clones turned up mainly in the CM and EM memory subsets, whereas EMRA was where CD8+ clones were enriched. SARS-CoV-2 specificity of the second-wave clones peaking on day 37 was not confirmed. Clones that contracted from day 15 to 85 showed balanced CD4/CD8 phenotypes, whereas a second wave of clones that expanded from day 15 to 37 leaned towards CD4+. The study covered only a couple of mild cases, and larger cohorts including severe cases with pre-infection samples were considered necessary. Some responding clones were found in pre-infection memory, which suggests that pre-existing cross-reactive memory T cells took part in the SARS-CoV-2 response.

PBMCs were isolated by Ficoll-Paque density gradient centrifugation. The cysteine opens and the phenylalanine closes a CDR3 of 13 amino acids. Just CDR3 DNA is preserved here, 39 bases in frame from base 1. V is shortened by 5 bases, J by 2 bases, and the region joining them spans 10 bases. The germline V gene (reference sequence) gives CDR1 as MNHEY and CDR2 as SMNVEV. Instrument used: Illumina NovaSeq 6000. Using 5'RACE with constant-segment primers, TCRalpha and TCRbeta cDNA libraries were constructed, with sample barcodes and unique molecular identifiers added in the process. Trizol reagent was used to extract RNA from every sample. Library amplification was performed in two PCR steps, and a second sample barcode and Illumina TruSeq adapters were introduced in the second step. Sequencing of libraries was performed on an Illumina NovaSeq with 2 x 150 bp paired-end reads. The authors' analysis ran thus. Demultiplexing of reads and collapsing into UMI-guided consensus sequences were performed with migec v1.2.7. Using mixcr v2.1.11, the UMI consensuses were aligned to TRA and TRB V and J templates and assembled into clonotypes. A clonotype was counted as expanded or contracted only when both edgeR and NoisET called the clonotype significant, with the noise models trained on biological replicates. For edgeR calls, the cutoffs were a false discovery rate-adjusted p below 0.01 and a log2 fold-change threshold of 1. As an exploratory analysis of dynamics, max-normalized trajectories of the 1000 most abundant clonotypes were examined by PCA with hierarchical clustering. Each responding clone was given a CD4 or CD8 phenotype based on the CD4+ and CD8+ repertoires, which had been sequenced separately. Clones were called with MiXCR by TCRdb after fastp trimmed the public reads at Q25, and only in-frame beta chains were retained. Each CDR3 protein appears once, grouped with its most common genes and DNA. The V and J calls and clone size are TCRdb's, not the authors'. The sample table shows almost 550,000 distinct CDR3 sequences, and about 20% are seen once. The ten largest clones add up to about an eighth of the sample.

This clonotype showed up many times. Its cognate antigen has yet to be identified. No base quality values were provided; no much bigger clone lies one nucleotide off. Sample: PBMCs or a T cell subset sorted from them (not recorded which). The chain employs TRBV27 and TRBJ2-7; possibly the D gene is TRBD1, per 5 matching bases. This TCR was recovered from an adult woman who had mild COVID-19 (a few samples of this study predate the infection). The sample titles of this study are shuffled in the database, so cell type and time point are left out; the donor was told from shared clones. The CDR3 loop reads CASSQDSTYEQYF. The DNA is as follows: TGTGCCAGCAGTCAAGACAGCACCTACGAGCAGTACTTC.